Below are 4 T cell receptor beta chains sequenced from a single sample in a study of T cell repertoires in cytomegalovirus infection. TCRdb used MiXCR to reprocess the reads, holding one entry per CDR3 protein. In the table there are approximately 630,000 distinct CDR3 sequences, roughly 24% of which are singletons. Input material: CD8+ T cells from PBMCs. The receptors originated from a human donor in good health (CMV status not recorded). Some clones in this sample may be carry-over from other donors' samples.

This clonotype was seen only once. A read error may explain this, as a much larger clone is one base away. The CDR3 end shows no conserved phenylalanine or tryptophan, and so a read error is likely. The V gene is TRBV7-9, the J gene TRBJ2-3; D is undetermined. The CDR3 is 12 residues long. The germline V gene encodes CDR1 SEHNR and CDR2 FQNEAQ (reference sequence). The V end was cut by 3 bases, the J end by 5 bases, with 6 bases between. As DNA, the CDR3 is TGTGCCAGCAGCTTGTATGTAGATACGCAGTATTTG. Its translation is CASSLYVDTQYL.

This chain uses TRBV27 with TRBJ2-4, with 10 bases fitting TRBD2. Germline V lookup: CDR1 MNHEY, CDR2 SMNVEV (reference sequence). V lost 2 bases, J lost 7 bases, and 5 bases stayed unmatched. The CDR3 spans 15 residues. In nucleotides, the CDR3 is TGTGCCAGCAGTTTAGGAGCGGGGGGGCAGAACATTCAGTACTTC. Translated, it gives CASSLGAGGQNIQYF.

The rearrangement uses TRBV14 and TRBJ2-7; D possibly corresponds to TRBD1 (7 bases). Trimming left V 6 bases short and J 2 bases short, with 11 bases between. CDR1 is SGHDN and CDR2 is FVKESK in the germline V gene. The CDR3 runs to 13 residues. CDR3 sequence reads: CASRDREAYEQYF. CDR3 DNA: TGTGCCAGCAGAGACAGGGAGGCCTACGAGCAGTACTTC.

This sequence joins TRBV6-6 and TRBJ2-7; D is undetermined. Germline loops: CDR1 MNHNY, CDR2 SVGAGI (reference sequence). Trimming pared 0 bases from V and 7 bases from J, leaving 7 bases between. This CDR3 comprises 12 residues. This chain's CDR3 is CASSYSFREQYF. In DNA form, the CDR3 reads TGTGCCAGCAGTTACTCATTTCGGGAGCAGTACTTC.